The 17 T cell receptor beta chains below all came from one sample that was sequenced in a study of T-cell reconstitution after alpha-beta-depleted transplantation in children (TCRdb year 2016). Library creation used PCR. These reads were obtained on an Illumina HiSeq 2500. TCR library preparation used molecular barcoding, with unique molecular identifiers applied to normalize quantification of the TCRbeta repertoire. TCRdb trimmed the raw reads at Q25, called clones with MiXCR and kept productive beta chains. Identical CDR3 proteins give one entry, which carries the most common genes and DNA. This sample has about 540,000 distinct CDR3 sequences in its table, and 15% to 20% of those were observed once. More than 2.5% of the sample lies in the top ten. Sequences were derived from PBMCs from the stem cell graft donor, sampled from the stem cell graft. Receptors were obtained from a human donor who donated a stem cell graft to a child with acute lymphoblastic leukemia.

This clonotype was observed a handful of times. The rearrangement links TRBV6-5 to TRBJ1-2; D not resolved. Germline values: CDR1 MNHEY, CDR2 SVGAGI. This CDR3 contains 17 residues. V was trimmed by 2 bases and J by 0 bases, leaving 16 bases between them. CDR3 region: CASSYVGPGVANYGYTF. The CDR3 DNA follows: TGTGCCAGCAGTTACGTGGGCCCTGGGGTAGCTAACTATGGCTACACCTTC.

The V call is TRBV20-1, the J call TRBJ2-1; 11 nucleotides align to TRBD1. Germline assignment: CDR1 DFQATT and CDR2 SNEGSKA (reference sequence). J gave up 2 bases and V 2 bases, and 2 bases lay outside the gene matches. There are 15 residues in the CDR3. CDR3 amino acids: CSARTGQGAYNEQFF. The CDR3 DNA reads as TGCAGTGCTAGAACGGGACAGGGGGCCTACAATGAGCAGTTCTTC.

This clonotype was seen only a few times. The chain combines TRBV12-3 or TRBV12-4 with TRBJ2-2; D is unresolved. CDR3 length equals 15 residues. V shed 1 base and J shed 1 base, with 7 bases lying between them. CDR3 loop: CASSLGRRNTGELFF. The CDR3 DNA reads as TGTGCCAGCAGTTTAGGTCGCAGGAACACCGGGGAGCTGTTTTTT.

The J gene is TRBJ1-5, the V gene TRBV5-5; D gene unclear. In germline, CDR1 is SGHKS, CDR2 YYEKEE (reference sequence). This CDR3 contains 13 residues. With 5 bases removed from V and 7 bases from J, the gap between germline ends came to 13 bases. In nucleotides, the CDR3 is TGTGCCAGCAGATCCATCCTGGGCCAGCCCCAGCATTTT. Protein product: CASRSILGQPQHF.

The chain employs TRBV12-3 or TRBV12-4 and TRBJ1-3; D gene ambiguous. V was trimmed by 10 bases and J by 0 bases, leaving 13 bases between them. The CDR3 has 14 residues. The CDR3 sequence is CATTLDLSGNTIYF. CDR3 nucleotides: TGTGCCACTACTTTAGACCTCTCTGGAAACACCATATATTTT.

The rearrangement joins TRBV2 to TRBJ2-2; 8 positions match TRBD1. The CDR3 consists of 14 residues. Looked up from germline, CDR1 is SNHLY and CDR2 is FYNNEI. J lost 3 bases, V lost 7 bases, and 4 bases had no gene match. The DNA for the CDR3 is TGTGCCAGCAAGACAGGGGAGTACACCGGGGAGCTGTTTTTT. As protein: CASKTGEYTGELFF.

This clonotype was observed at least ten times. V and J are TRBV5-1 and TRBJ2-7, with 8 bases identical to TRBD2. The CDR3 sequence is 13 residues long. Germline CDR1 and CDR2: SGHRS and YFSETQ. V lost 3 bases and J lost 6; bases outside the gene matches: 5. The CDR3 DNA reads TGCGCCAGCAGCTCGGGACTAGTTCGCGAGCAGTACTTC. This codes for CASSSGLVREQYF.

This clonotype turned up a few times. The chain carries TRBV10-3 and TRBJ2-2; no clear D gene. Germline V gene sequence: CDR1 ENHRY, CDR2 SYGVKD. CDR3 length: 14 amino acids. V lost 7 bases and J 2 bases, leaving 11 bases between the germline ends. The CDR3 nucleotides are TGTGCCATCAACAGCGAGCTAAACACCGGGGAGCTGTTTTTT. Encoded protein: CAINSELNTGELFF.

The CDR3 DNA reads TGTGCCAGCAGTTTCCGATCTAGGGAAACTGAAGCTTTCTTT. Protein: CASSFRSRETEAFF. The V gene is TRBV12-3 or TRBV12-4, the J gene TRBJ1-1; the D is unclear. V lost 3 bases and J 5 bases, leaving 13 bases between the germline ends. CDR3 length equals 14 residues.

The chain employs TRBV5-1 and TRBJ2-3; no reliable D call. The germline V and J ends were trimmed by 1 base and 2 bases, with 11 bases remaining between them. Germline V gene data show CDR1 as SGHRS and CDR2 as YFSETQ. The CDR3 runs 15 residues. CDR3 in amino acids: CASSLNVGNTDTQYF. DNA of the CDR3: TGCGCCAGCAGCTTGAACGTGGGAAACACAGATACGCAGTATTTT.

The V call is TRBV27, the J call TRBJ1-5; tentative D call: TRBD1 (5 bases). Germline V CDR1 and CDR2: MNHEY, SMNVEV (reference sequence). This CDR3 is built from 23 residues. V lost 2 bases and J lost 5, with 37 bases in between. The DNA of the CDR3 is TGTGCCAGCAGTTTAACAAGGGTTAGGGTCGGAGGGACCCTCTTTCTCCCCGATCAGCCCCAGCATTTT. The encoded protein is CASSLTRVRVGGTLFLPDQPQHF.

This clonotype was detected a few times. The chain combines TRBV5-6 with TRBJ2-5, with 9 bases matching TRBD1. The germline V gene has CDR1 SGHDT and CDR2 YYEEEE. This CDR3 region has 16 residues. After removal of 3 bases from V and 3 bases from J, the junction contained 9 bases not matched to a gene. As DNA, the CDR3 is TGTGCCAGCAGCTCCCGAGGGACAGGGTGGGAAGAGACCCAGTACTTC. Residues: CASSSRGTGWEETQYF.

The CDR3 spells CASTPVTSYETQYF. CDR3 nucleotide sequence: TGTGCCAGCACCCCGGTGACTAGCTATGAGACCCAGTACTTC. V is TRBV7-9 and J is TRBJ2-5; 7 bases map to TRBD2. Unmatched junction bases numbered 10, after V lost 7 bases and J lost 5 bases. Looked up from germline, CDR1 is SEHNR and CDR2 is FQNEAQ (reference sequence). The CDR3 runs 14 residues.

The chain is built from TRBV30 and TRBJ2-3, with D uncertain. The germline V gene has CDR1 GTSNPN and CDR2 SVGIG (reference sequence). V gave up 3 bases and J gave up 2 bases, with 9 bases separating them. The CDR3 is 13 amino acids. The CDR3 nucleotides are TGTGCCTGGAGCCCCGGATACACAGATACGCAGTATTTT. As protein: CAWSPGYTDTQYF.

A few counts support this clonotype. This chain uses TRBV15 with TRBJ2-7; D is undetermined. This CDR3 has 12 residues. Between the trimmed V and J ends, which lost 3 bases and 6 bases, there was a span of 9 bases. Germline lookup yields CDR1 LNHNV and CDR2 YYDKDF (reference sequence). DNA for the CDR3: TGTGCCACCAGCAGCCATCTTACCGAGCAGTACTTC. Translating gives CATSSHLTEQYF.

This chain connects TRBV20-1 to TRBJ1-1; D remains ambiguous. Per germline, CDR1 DFQATT and CDR2 SNEGSKA (reference sequence). V lost 1 base to trimming and J lost 4 bases, with 4 bases between them. The CDR3 totals 11 residues. This chain's CDR3 is CSARGGTEAFF. The CDR3 DNA reads TGCAGTGCTAGAGGGGGCACTGAAGCTTTCTTT.

V is TRBV20-1 and J is TRBJ1-4, with unresolved D. Germline CDR1 and CDR2: DFQATT and SNEGSKA (reference sequence). Trimming stripped 0 bases from V and 5 bases from J, with 10 bases between. The CDR3 loop spans 14 amino acids. CDR3 nucleotides: TGCAGTGCTAGAGATATGCGGAGAAATGAAAAACTGTTTTTT. It encodes CSARDMRRNEKLFF.